The present T cell receptor beta chain was sequenced within a study of human T cells and chemical hapten exposure. Time point defined: pre-sensitization, week 0. The treatment was: therapeutic diphenylcyclopropenone sensitization with weekly scalp DPC. V lost 5 bases and J 5 bases, leaving 13 bases between the germline ends. Germline V gives CDR1 SGHVS, CDR2 FNYEAQ. CDR3 size: 13 residues. TCRdb passed the RACE reads through MiXCR, listing each CDR3 protein once. The repertoire includes 180,000 or so distinct CDR3 sequences, just under 30% of them detected once, and just under 3% sits in the top ten. Specimen: whole blood, collected in connection with sensitization to the hapten diphenylcyclopropenone (DPC). The clonotype originates from a young woman with alopecia areata. Some clones in this sample may be carry-over from other donors' samples. The chain is built from TRBV7-6 and TRBJ2-7, with no clear D. CDR3 sequence (DNA): TGTGCCAGCAGCCCCACTTATGGAGACGAGCAGTACTTC. Translation: CASSPTYGDEQYF.